What follows are 12 T cell receptor beta chains derived from one specimen sequenced in a study of T cell responses to AZD1222 COVID-19 vaccine. Only in-frame clones appear in the TCRdb table, and some are missing; sequencing was by immunoSEQ multiplex PCR. The sample yields 160,000 or so clones, 85% to 95% seen once. The sample here was peripheral blood, taken on day 0 of AZD1222 vaccination. The receptors were gathered from an adult in good health.

The rearrangement uses TRBV19 and TRBJ2-1, with 7 positions matching TRBD1. The CDR3 length is 16 residues. Germline V gives CDR1 LNHDA, CDR2 SQIVND (reference sequence). V dropped 5 bases and J dropped 3; count of bases not matched to a gene: 10. The DNA for the CDR3 is TGTGCCAGTAGTTACTTGAACAGGGGTGGCTACAATGAGCAGTTCTTC. The encoded protein is CASSYLNRGGYNEQFF.

The rearrangement links TRBV10-3 to TRBJ1-2; 9 bases agree with TRBD1. Germline V gene data show CDR1 as ENHRY and CDR2 as SYGVKD. With 8 bases clipped from V and 3 bases from J, the junction kept 10 bases outside the gene matches. This CDR3 comprises 15 residues. CDR3 region: CAIRDRVDEDYGYTF. CDR3 in DNA: TGTGCCATCCGGGACAGGGTCGACGAGGACTATGGCTACACCTTC.

The chain links TRBV6-1 to TRBJ1-1; D is perhaps TRBD1 (5 bases). V gave up 2 bases and J gave up 8 bases, with 6 bases separating them. Looked up from germline, CDR1 is MNHNS and CDR2 is SASEGT. The CDR3 spans 11 residues. The CDR3 sequence is CASSESGEAFF. CDR3 DNA sequence: TGTGCCAGCAGTGAATCAGGGGAAGCTTTCTTT.

The chain has TRBV4-1 and TRBJ1-2; no clear D gene. Germline V CDR1 and CDR2: MGHRA, YSYEKL. This CDR3 has 15 amino acids. V was cut by 0 bases and J by 2 bases, with 10 bases left in between. The CDR3 DNA sequence: TGCGCCAGCAGCCAAGATATGGGCACCAACTATGGCTACACCTTC. Translated, it gives CASSQDMGTNYGYTF.

Comments on this clone: One end of the junction varies from germline; a read error may be responsible. The chain couples TRBV10-3 to TRBJ2-3; 8 bases are shared with TRBD2. The germline V gene has CDR1 ENHRY and CDR2 SYGVKD. There are 16 residues in the CDR3. The CDR3 bases are TGTGCCATCAGTGGCGGACTAGCAGTGAGCAGAGATACGCAGTATTTT. Protein: CAISGGLAVSRDTQYF.

This chain links TRBV27 with TRBJ2-2, with 7 bases aligning to TRBD1. From germline, CDR1 is MNHEY and CDR2 SMNVEV (reference sequence). The CDR3 covers 15 residues. Germline trimming cut 1 base from V and 4 bases from J; bases unmatched to any gene: 3. The CDR3 nucleotides read TGTGCCAGCAGTTTATTAGGACAGGTCACCGGGGAGCTGTTTTTT. Amino acids: CASSLLGQVTGELFF.

The genes are TRBV2 and TRBJ1-1, with 12 bases matching TRBD1. This CDR3 contains 12 residues. The V gene's germline CDR1 is SNHLY and CDR2 FYNNEI. V shed 8 bases and J 8 bases; nucleotides not matched to a gene: 3. The CDR3 reads CASGGQGAEAFF. The CDR3 region has the DNA TGTGCCAGCGGGGGACAGGGGGCCGAAGCTTTCTTT.

This chain uses TRBV25-1 with TRBJ1-4, with no clear D. This CDR3 contains 15 residues. Germline V gene data show CDR1 as MGHDK and CDR2 as SYGVNS. V was shortened by 5 bases and J by 0 bases, with 10 bases between the two germline ends. In nucleotides, the CDR3 is TGTGCCAGCAGTTCCCAAGTCACAACTAATGAAAAACTGTTTTTT. Its translation: CASSSQVTTNEKLFF.

The V call is TRBV5-4, the J call TRBJ2-2; a possible D gene is TRBD2 (7 bases). V was trimmed by 4 bases and J by 7 bases, leaving 17 bases between them. CDR1 SGHNT and CDR2 YYREEE come from the germline V gene (reference sequence). CDR3 length: 15 amino acids. CDR3 residues: CASSRGGVPGGELFF. Here the CDR3 DNA reads TGTGCCAGCAGCCGAGGGGGGGTCCCGGGCGGGGAGCTGTTTTTT.

This rearrangement joins TRBV7-9 to TRBJ2-3; unclear D gene. The CDR3 runs 15 residues. V lost 3 bases to trimming and J lost 6 bases, with 16 bases between them. Germline V lookup: CDR1 SEHNR, CDR2 FQNEAQ (reference sequence). CDR3 nucleotides: TGTGCCAGCAGCTTTCGAGGATCCGGAGCGGATACGCAGTATTTT. The encoded protein is CASSFRGSGADTQYF.

The CDR3 DNA sequence: TGTGCCACCAGTGATTCTTACAGTGGCACTGAAGCTTTCTTT. It is translated as CATSDSYSGTEAFF. The chain is built from TRBV24-1 and TRBJ1-1; D remains unclear. Trimming removed 2 bases from V and 4 bases from J, with 10 bases in between. This CDR3 region has 14 residues. Germline V CDR1 and CDR2: KGHDR, SFDVKD.

The genes are TRBV27 and TRBJ1-2; no reliable D call. V was clipped by 4 bases and J by 4 bases, with 13 bases between them. Germline V gene data show CDR1 as MNHEY and CDR2 as SMNVEV (reference sequence). The CDR3 covers 14 residues. The CDR3 DNA sequence: TGTGCCAGCAGTTCAGGAGGCCGGTCCTATGGCTACACCTTC. It is translated as CASSSGGRSYGYTF.